The 26 T cell receptor beta chains presented below share a single source sample, sequenced in a study of T cells in Graves' hyperthyroidism and ophthalmopathy. RNA transcripts yielded amplified TCR beta CDR3 regions. Initially, a first-round RT-PCR of the TCR CDR3 employed the HTBI primer set. One entry per CDR3 protein results from TCRdb running MiXCR on the multiplex PCR reads. Here the sample spans 550,000 to 700,000 distinct CDR3 sequences, around 45% being singletons. Source material: peripheral blood or thyroid tissue (not recorded which). The receptors here all came from an adult woman with Graves' disease, either hyperthyroidism or ophthalmopathy (not recorded which).

The sample holds many counts of this clonotype. V usage is TRBV20-1 and J usage is TRBJ2-5; 11 positions agree with TRBD1. The germline V gene has CDR1 DFQATT and CDR2 SNEGSKA (reference sequence). The CDR3 covers 14 residues. The V gene end was trimmed by 6 bases and the J gene end by 5 bases; junction bases not matched to a gene: 8. CDR3 protein: CSARRDRGIETQYF. CDR3 sequence (DNA): TGCAGTGCGAGGAGGGACAGGGGGATTGAGACCCAGTACTTC.

Details on this clonotype: A clone one base away is much larger, so this may be a read error. V usage is TRBV14 and J usage is TRBJ1-1; no reliable D call. The CDR3 has 13 amino acids. Germline V lookup: CDR1 SGHDN, CDR2 FVKESK. The CDR3 sequence: CANSQRFQPEAFF. CDR3 DNA: TGTGCCAACAGCCAACGCTTCCAGCCTGAAGCTTTCTTT.

This clonotype was seen a few times. J is TRBJ2-7 and V is TRBV28, with 9 bases identical to TRBD2. The CDR3 extends over 14 amino acids. Germline-derived CDR1 and CDR2 are MDHEN and SYDVKM. V lost 8 bases, J lost 3 bases, and 8 bases stayed unmatched. CDR3 residues: CASGEVAGVYEQYF. CDR3 sequence (DNA): TGTGCCAGCGGAGAAGTAGCGGGAGTCTACGAGCAGTACTTC.

This clonotype was seen more than once but under ten times. V usage is TRBV7-9 and J usage is TRBJ1-2; D is ambiguous. The CDR3 is 12 amino acids. Trimming took off 6 bases at V and 8 bases at J, with 13 bases between the two ends. Germline CDR1 is SEHNR and CDR2 is FQNEAQ (reference sequence). For the CDR3, the DNA is TGTGCCAGCAGTTCGGACTTTGTCGGCTACACCTTC. It is translated as CASSSDFVGYTF.

The gene calls are TRBV12-3 or TRBV12-4 and TRBJ1-2; possible D gene TRBD1, 5 bases. The ends were cut back, 4 bases at V and 7 bases at J, with 13 bases in the middle. This CDR3 is 13 amino acids long. The CDR3 sequence: CASSYGGESGYTF. In DNA, the CDR3 is TGTGCCAGCAGTTACGGGGGAGAGTCTGGCTACACCTTC.

This clonotype was seen many times. This chain connects TRBV4-2 to TRBJ1-2, with a weak D call TRBD1 (5 bases). The CDR3 is 16 residues long. Germline V gives CDR1 LGHNA, CDR2 YNFKEQ. V was cut by 0 bases and J by 4 bases, with 15 bases left in between. DNA of the CDR3: TGTGCCAGCAGCCAAGATCAGGGCCCTTCTCTCTATGGCTACACCTTC. This codes for CASSQDQGPSLYGYTF.

This clonotype was recorded many times. This rearrangement joins TRBV9 to TRBJ2-6; TRBD1 aligns across 7 bases. The junction had 4 bases not matched to a gene; V was cut back by 3 bases and J by 4 bases. Germline loops: CDR1 SGDLS, CDR2 YYNGEE. This CDR3 comprises 15 residues. The CDR3: CASSATGSGANVLTF. Written as DNA, the CDR3 is TGTGCCAGCAGCGCGACAGGGAGCGGGGCCAACGTCCTGACTTTC.

The J gene is TRBJ1-4, the V gene TRBV10-2; 7 nucleotides line up with TRBD1. The CDR3 extends over 15 amino acids. V shed 4 bases and J 2 bases; nucleotides not matched to a gene: 4. Per the germline V gene, CDR1 is WSHSY and CDR2 is SAAADI. In DNA form, the CDR3 reads TGCGCCAGCAGTGGACCGACAGGGACTAATGAAAAACTGTTTTTT. Its translation: CASSGPTGTNEKLFF.

Comments on this clonotype: The CDR3 carries no conserved terminal phenylalanine or tryptophan, so it likely arises from a read error. No DNA is shown, since the ends of the CDR3 on it are uncertain; the CDR3 is the one TCRdb lists. The chain carries TRBV7-3 and TRBJ1-6. The CDR3 length equals 9 residues, ends included. Germline CDR1 and CDR2: SGHTA and FQGTGA. CDR3 sequence reads: CASSFTSAY.

The V and J genes are TRBV29-1 and TRBJ2-2; D uncertain. Deletions cut 6 bases from V and 1 base from J, with 6 bases between. Germline assignment: CDR1 SQVTM and CDR2 ANQGSEA. This CDR3 has 12 amino acids. CDR3 in amino acids: CSVFLNTGELFF. The CDR3, as DNA: TGCAGCGTCTTCTTGAACACCGGGGAGCTGTTTTTT.

The chain recombines TRBV19 with TRBJ2-3, with D tentatively TRBD2 (6 bases). Trimming stripped 1 base from V and 5 bases from J, with 7 bases between. The CDR3 is 13 amino acids. The germline V gene encodes CDR1 LNHDA and CDR2 SQIVND (reference sequence). The CDR3 sequence is CASSIAGEDTQYF. In DNA form, the CDR3 reads TGTGCCAGTAGTATAGCGGGAGAAGATACGCAGTATTTT.

With respect to this clonotype: An end of the junction does not agree with germline; a read error may underlie this. V is TRBV7-9 and J is TRBJ2-7; TRBD1 matches at 8 bases. The CDR3 sequence is 15 residues long. CDR1 and CDR2 (germline): SEHNR, FQNEAQ (reference sequence). For the CDR3, the DNA is TGCGCCAGCAGCCCAGGGACAGGACCGGTCTACGAGCAGTACTTC. Translating it yields CASSPGTGPVYEQYF.

This clonotype was picked up one time. This chain uses TRBV11-2 with TRBJ1-1; the D is unclear. V was cut by 1 base and J by 8 bases, with 14 bases left in between. The CDR3 totals 14 residues. In germline, CDR1 is SGHAT, CDR2 FQNNGV. In DNA, the CDR3 is TGTGCCAGCAGCTTAGGTAGACTGAAGACCGAAGCTTTCTTT. Amino acid sequence: CASSLGRLKTEAFF.

This clonotype was seen many times. The gene calls are TRBV12-3 or TRBV12-4 and TRBJ2-7; 8 bases agree with TRBD2. This CDR3 contains 15 residues. With 6 bases clipped from V and 1 base from J, the junction kept 8 bases outside the gene matches. CDR3 nucleotide sequence: TGTGCCAGCAGCCCTTTTCAGCGGGAGTCCTACGAGCAGTACTTC. Its protein is CASSPFQRESYEQYF.

The chain has TRBV2 and TRBJ1-5, with 7 nucleotides matching TRBD1. The CDR3 is made up of 16 amino acids. V was clipped by 6 bases and J by 6 bases; unmatched bases: 14. Germline V CDR1 and CDR2: SNHLY, FYNNEI. DNA of the CDR3: TGTGCCAGCAGATCGACAGGGACTGACAGGAGTCAGCCCCAGCATTTT. This encodes CASRSTGTDRSQPQHF. Using reference TRBV2 and TRBJ1-5 for the parts outside the CDR3, the full variable domain is EPEVTQTPSHQVTQMGQEVILRCVPISNHLYFYWYRQILGQKVEFLVSFYNNEISEKSEIFDDQFSVERPDGSNFTLKIRSTKLEDSAMYFCASRSTGTDRSQPQHFGDGTRLSIL.

This clonotype was detected ten times or more. The chain uses TRBV7-9 and TRBJ1-2; D gene uncertain. This CDR3 has 13 residues. Germline V gene sequence: CDR1 SEHNR, CDR2 FQNEAQ (reference sequence). Between the trimmed V and J ends, which lost 3 bases and 8 bases, there was a span of 13 bases. Here the CDR3 reads CASSFQAVGGYTF. In DNA form, the CDR3 reads TGTGCCAGCAGCTTCCAAGCGGTCGGGGGCTACACCTTC. Full variable domain (remainder filled in from reference TRBV7-9 and TRBJ1-2): DTGVSQNPRHKITKRGQNVTFRCDPISEHNRLYWYRQTLGQGPEFLTYFQNEAQLEKSRLLSDRFSAERPKGSFSTLEIQRTEQGDSAMYLCASSFQAVGGYTFGSGTRLTVV.

J is TRBJ1-4 and V is TRBV6-1; D is unclear. The CDR3 length is 15 residues. Germline V CDR1 and CDR2: MNHNS, SASEGT. V lost 8 bases, J lost 0 bases, and 13 bases lay in between. CDR3 amino acids: CASGIQPATNEKLFF. DNA for the CDR3: TGTGCCAGCGGGATACAGCCCGCAACTAATGAAAAACTGTTTTTT.

In its sample, this clonotype was seen many times. The V gene is TRBV20-1, the J gene TRBJ1-5, with D hard to call. Trimming took off 0 bases at V and 0 bases at J, with 9 bases between the two ends. Germline V CDR1 and CDR2: DFQATT, SNEGSKA (reference sequence). The CDR3 is made up of 15 amino acids. CDR3 in amino acids: CSARDLRNSNQPQHF. In nucleotides, the CDR3 is TGCAGTGCTAGAGATTTGCGAAATAGCAATCAGCCCCAGCATTTT.

The chain combines TRBV30 with TRBJ1-2; no firm D call. Trimming removed 4 bases at V and 3 bases at J, with 12 bases between. The germline gives CDR1 GTSNPN, CDR2 SVGIG (reference sequence). CDR3 length: 13 residues. CDR3 DNA sequence: TGTGCCTGGATGACGGCACAGTACTATGGCTACACCTTC. Translation: CAWMTAQYYGYTF.

The genes are TRBV7-9 and TRBJ2-2, with 8 bases that match TRBD1. Germline values: CDR1 SEHNR, CDR2 FQNEAQ (reference sequence). The CDR3 contains 17 residues. After removal of 0 bases from V and 0 bases from J, the junction contained 3 bases not matched to a gene. CDR3 sequence reads: CASSLARGQANTGELFF. CDR3 in DNA: TGTGCCAGCAGCTTAGCGAGGGGACAGGCGAACACCGGGGAGCTGTTTTTT.

This clonotype was recorded once. The junction differs from germline at one of its ends, possibly a read error. The chain recombines TRBV2 with TRBJ1-5; no definite D call. The CDR3 loop spans 13 amino acids. CDR1 and CDR2 from the germline V gene are SNHLY and FYNNEI. CDR3 region: CASSRESNRPQHF. Written as DNA, the CDR3 is TGTGCCAGCAGTCGGGAGAGCAATCGGCCCCAGCATTTT.

This chain connects TRBV27 to TRBJ1-2; no clear D gene. Between the trimmed V and J ends, which lost 8 bases and 8 bases, there was a span of 21 bases. The CDR3 consists of 14 residues. CDR1 and CDR2 from the germline V gene are MNHEY and SMNVEV (reference sequence). CDR3 region: CASRYGEGARGYTF. DNA of the CDR3: TGTGCCAGCCGATATGGGGAGGGAGCCAGGGGCTACACCTTC.

The chain combines TRBV29-1 with TRBJ2-5; TRBD1 is a possible D gene (5 bases). V lost 6 bases, J lost 11 bases, and 19 bases lay in between. CDR1 is SQVTM, CDR2 ANQGSEA, per germline. This CDR3 spans 12 amino acids. The CDR3 region is CSVRPMGREQYF. The DNA for the CDR3 is TGCAGCGTGCGCCCCATGGGGCGAGAACAGTACTTC. The full variable domain, rest sourced from reference TRBV29-1 and TRBJ2-5, is SAVISQKPSRDICQRGTSLTIQCQVDSQVTMMFWYRQQPGQSLTLIATANQGSEATYESGFVIDKFPISRPNLTFSTLTVSNMSPEDSSIYLCSVRPMGREQYFGPGTRLLVL.

The genes are TRBV7-8 and TRBJ2-7; weak D call: TRBD2 (6 bases). The ends were cut back, 5 bases at V and 0 bases at J, with 14 bases in the middle. Germline values: CDR1 SGHVS, CDR2 FQNEAQ. The CDR3 is made up of 15 amino acids. The CDR3 here is CASSAGGGASYEQYF. CDR3 coding DNA: TGTGCCAGCAGCGCCGGGGGAGGTGCCTCCTACGAGCAGTACTTC.

There are many counts of this clonotype. V gene TRBV12-3 or TRBV12-4 combines with J gene TRBJ1-2; 9 bases line up with TRBD1. The V segment lost 5 bases and the J segment 8 bases; nucleotides outside the gene matches: 3. The CDR3 has 12 residues. CDR3 DNA: TGTGCCAGCAGTCACAGGGGGCGAGGCTACACCTTC. It yields the protein CASSHRGRGYTF.

A word on this clonotype: The missing conserved phenylalanine or tryptophan at the end of this CDR3 makes a read error likely. This chain joins TRBV12-3 or TRBV12-4 and TRBJ1-3; no firm D call. There are 17 residues in the CDR3. Trimming removed 6 bases at V and 3 bases at J, with 21 bases between. CDR3: CASSSERSRKGGNTIYS. The CDR3 DNA is TGTGCCAGCAGCTCCGAAAGGTCCCGGAAAGGTGGAAACACCATATATTCT.